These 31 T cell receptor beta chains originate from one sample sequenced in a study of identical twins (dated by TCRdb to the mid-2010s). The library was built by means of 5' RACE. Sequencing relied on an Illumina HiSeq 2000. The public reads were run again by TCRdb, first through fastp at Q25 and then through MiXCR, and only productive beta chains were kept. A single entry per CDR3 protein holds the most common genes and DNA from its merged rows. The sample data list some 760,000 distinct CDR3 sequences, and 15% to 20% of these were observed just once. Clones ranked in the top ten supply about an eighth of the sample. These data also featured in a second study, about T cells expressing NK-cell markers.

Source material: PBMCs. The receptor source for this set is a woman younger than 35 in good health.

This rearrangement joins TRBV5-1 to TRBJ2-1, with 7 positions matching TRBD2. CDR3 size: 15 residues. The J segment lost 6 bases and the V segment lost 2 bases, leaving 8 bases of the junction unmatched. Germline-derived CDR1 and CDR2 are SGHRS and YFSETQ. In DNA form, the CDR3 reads TGCGCCAGCAGCTTCAGGGAGGGAGGGATCAATGAGCAGTTCTTC. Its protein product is CASSFREGGINEQFF.

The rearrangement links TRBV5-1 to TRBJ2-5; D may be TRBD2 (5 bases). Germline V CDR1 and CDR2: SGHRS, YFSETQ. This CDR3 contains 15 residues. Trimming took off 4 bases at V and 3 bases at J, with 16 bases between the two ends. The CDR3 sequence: CASSKTLAGEETQYF. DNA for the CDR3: TGCGCCAGCAGCAAGACCCTTGCGGGTGAAGAGACCCAGTACTTC.

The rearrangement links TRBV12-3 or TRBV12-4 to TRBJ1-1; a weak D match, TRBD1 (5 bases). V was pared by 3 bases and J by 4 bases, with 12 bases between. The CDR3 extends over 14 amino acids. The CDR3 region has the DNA TGTGCCAGCAGTTTGTCACAGGCCAGCACTGAAGCTTTCTTT. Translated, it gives CASSLSQASTEAFF.

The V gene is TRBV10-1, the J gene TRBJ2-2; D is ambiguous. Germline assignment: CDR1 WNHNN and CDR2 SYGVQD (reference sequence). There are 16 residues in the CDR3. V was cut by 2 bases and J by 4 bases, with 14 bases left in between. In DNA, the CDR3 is TGCGCCAGCAGTGAGGTGGCTCAGGCGATCACCGGGGAGCTGTTTTTT. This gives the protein CASSEVAQAITGELFF.

Here the CDR3 reads CSARVSTSGSSYNEQFF. CDR3 nucleotide sequence: TGCAGTGCTAGAGTGTCGACTAGCGGGAGCTCCTACAATGAGCAGTTCTTC. The V call is TRBV20-1, the J call TRBJ2-1; 12 positions agree with TRBD2. The CDR3 is 17 residues long. With 1 base clipped from V and 0 bases from J, the junction kept 4 bases outside the gene matches. CDR1 and CDR2 (germline): DFQATT, SNEGSKA (reference sequence).

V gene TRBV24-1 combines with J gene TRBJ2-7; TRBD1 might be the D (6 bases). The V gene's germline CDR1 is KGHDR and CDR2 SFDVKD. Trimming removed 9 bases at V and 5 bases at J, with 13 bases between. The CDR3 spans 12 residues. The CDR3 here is CATLTGSDEQYF. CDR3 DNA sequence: TGTGCCACCCTTACAGGGTCGGACGAGCAGTACTTC.

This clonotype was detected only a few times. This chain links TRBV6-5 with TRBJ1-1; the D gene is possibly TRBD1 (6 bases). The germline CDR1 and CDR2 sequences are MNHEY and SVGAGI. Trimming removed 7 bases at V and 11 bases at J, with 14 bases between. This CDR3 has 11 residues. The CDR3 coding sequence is TGTGCCAGCACCTACACAGGGAGGGCTTTCTTT. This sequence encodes CASTYTGRAFF.

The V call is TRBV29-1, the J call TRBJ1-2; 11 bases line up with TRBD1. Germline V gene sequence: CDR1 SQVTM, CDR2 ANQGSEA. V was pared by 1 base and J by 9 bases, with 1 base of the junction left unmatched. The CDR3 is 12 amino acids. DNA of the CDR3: TGCAGCGTTGAAGGGGACAGGGGGAGCTACACCTTC. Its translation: CSVEGDRGSYTF.

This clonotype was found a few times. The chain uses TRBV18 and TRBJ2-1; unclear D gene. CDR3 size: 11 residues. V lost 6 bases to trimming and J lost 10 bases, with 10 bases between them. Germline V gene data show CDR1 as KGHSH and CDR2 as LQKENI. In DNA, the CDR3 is TGTGCCAGCTCCCAGCAAGGGGAGCAGTTCTTC. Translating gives CASSQQGEQFF.

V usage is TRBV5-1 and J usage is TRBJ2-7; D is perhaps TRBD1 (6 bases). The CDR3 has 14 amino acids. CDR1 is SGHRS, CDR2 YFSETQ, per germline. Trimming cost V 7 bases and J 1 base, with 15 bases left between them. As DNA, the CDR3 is TGCGCCAGCCCCAGGGGCAGGGCTTCCTACGAGCAGTACTTC. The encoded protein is CASPRGRASYEQYF.

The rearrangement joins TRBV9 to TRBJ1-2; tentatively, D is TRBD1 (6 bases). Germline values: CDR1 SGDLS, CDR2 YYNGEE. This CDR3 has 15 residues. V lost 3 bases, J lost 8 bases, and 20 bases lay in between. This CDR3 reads CASSADSEWASGYTF. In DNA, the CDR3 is TGTGCCAGCAGCGCGGACAGTGAATGGGCTTCGGGCTACACCTTC.

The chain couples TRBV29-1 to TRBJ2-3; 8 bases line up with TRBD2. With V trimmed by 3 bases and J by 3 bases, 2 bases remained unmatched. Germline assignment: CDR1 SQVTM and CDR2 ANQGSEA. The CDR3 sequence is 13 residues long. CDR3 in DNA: TGCAGCGTTGATGCGGGGGGAACAGATACGCAGTATTTT. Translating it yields CSVDAGGTDTQYF.

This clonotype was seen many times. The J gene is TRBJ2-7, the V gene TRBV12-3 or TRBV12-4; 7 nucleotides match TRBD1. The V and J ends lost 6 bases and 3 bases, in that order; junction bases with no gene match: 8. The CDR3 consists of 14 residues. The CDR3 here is CASSLTGQIYEQYF. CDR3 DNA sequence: TGTGCCAGCAGCCTGACAGGGCAGATCTACGAGCAGTACTTC.

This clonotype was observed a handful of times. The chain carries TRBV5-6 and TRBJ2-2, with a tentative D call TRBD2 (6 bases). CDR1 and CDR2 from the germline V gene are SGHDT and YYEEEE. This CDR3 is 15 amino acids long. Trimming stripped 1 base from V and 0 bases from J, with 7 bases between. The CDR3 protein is CASSLRGANTGELFF. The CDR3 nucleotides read TGTGCCAGCAGCTTGCGCGGGGCGAACACCGGGGAGCTGTTTTTT.

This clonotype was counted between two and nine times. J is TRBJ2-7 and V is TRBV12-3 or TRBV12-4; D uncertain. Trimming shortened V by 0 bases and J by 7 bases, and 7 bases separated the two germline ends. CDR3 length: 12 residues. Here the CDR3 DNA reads TGTGCCAGCAGTTTAGCCACCTTAGAGCAGTACTTC. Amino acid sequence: CASSLATLEQYF.

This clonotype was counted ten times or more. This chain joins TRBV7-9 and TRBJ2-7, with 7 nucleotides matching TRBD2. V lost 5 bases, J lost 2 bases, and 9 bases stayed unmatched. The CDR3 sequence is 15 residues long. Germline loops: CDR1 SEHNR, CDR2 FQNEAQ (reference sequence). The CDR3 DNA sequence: TGTGCCAGCAGCCCCATGGCGGGAGTAGCCTACGAGCAGTACTTC. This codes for CASSPMAGVAYEQYF.

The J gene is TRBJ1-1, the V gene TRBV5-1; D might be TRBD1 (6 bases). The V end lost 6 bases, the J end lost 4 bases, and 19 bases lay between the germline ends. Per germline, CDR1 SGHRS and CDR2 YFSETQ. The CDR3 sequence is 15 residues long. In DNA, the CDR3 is TGCGCCAGCACATTGGCGACAGGTTTCGGCACTGAAGCTTTCTTT. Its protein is CASTLATGFGTEAFF. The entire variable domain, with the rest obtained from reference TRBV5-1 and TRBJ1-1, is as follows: KAGVTQTPRYLIKTRGQQVTLSCSPISGHRSVSWYQQTPGQGLQFLFEYFSETQRNKGNFPGRFSGRQFSNSRSEMNVSTLELGDSALYLCASTLATGFGTEAFFGQGTRLTVV.

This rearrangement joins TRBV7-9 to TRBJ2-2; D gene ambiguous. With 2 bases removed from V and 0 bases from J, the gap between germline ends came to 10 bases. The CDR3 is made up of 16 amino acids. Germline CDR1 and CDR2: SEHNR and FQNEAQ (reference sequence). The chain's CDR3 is CASSLLVRANTGELFF. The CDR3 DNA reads TGTGCCAGCAGCTTATTGGTCAGAGCGAACACCGGGGAGCTGTTTTTT.

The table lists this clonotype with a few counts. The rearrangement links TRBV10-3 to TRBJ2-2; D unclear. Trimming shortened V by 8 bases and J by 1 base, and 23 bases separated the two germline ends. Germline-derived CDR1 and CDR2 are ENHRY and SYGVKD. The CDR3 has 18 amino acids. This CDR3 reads CAISLGRITTGNTGELFF. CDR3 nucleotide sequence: TGTGCCATCTCCTTGGGCAGGATAACTACGGGGAACACCGGGGAGCTGTTTTTT.

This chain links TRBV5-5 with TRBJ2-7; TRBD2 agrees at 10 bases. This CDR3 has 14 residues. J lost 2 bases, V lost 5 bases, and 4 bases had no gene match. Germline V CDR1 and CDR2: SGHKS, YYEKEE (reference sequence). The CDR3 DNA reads TGTGCCAGCAGGACGAGCGGGAGGGCCTACGAGCAGTACTTC. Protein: CASRTSGRAYEQYF.

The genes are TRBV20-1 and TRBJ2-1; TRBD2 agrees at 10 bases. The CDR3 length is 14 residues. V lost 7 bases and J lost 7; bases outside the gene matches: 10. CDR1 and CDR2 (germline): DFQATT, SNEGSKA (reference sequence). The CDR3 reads CSVGLAATGNEQFF. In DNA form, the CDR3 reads TGCAGTGTCGGACTAGCGGCAACAGGGAATGAGCAGTTCTTC.

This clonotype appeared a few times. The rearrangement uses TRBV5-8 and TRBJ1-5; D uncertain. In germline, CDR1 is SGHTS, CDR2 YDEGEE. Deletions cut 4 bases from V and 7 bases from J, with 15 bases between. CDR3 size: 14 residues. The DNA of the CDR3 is TGTGCCAGCAGCCCGGCGGACCGTTGGCAGCCCCAGCATTTT. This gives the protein CASSPADRWQPQHF.

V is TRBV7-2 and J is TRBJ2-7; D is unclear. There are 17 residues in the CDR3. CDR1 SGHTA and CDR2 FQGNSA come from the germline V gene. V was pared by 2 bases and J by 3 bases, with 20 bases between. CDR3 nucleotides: TGTGCCAGCAGCTTATTCATCAGTTCATCGAAACTCTACGAGCAGTACTTC. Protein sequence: CASSLFISSSKLYEQYF.

The CDR3 protein is CACRQAGGTDTQYF. CDR3 DNA: TGTGCCTGTAGGCAGGCGGGGGGCACAGATACGCAGTATTTT. This sequence joins TRBV30 and TRBJ2-3; 7 bases align to TRBD2. There are 14 residues in the CDR3. Germline loops: CDR1 GTSNPN, CDR2 SVGIG (reference sequence). The junction had 7 bases not matched to a gene; V was cut back by 6 bases and J by 1 base. Full variable domain (outside the CDR3, taken from reference TRBV30 and TRBJ2-3): SQTIHQWPATLVQPVGSPLSLECTVEGTSNPNLYWYRQAAGRGLQLLFYSVGIGQISSEVPQNLSASRPQDRQFILSSKKLLLSDSGFYLCACRQAGGTDTQYFGPGTRLTVL.

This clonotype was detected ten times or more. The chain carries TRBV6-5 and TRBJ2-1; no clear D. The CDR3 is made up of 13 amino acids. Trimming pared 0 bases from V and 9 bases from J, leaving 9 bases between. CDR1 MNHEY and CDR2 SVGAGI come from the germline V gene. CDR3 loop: CASSYSTPFEQFF. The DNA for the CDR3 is TGTGCCAGCAGTTACTCGACACCTTTTGAGCAGTTCTTC.

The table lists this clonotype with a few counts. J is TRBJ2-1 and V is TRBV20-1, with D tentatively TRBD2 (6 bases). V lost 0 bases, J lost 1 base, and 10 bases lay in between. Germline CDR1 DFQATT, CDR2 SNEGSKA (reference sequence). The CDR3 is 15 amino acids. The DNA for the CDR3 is TGCAGTGCTAGAGATGGCGGGAAATCCTACAATGAGCAGTTCTTC. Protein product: CSARDGGKSYNEQFF.

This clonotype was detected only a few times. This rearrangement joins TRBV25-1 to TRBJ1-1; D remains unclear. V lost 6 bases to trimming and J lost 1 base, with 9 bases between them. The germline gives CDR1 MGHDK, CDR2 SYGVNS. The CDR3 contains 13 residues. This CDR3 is CASRDRRNTEAFF. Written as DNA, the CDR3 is TGTGCCAGCAGGGACCGGAGGAACACTGAAGCTTTCTTT.

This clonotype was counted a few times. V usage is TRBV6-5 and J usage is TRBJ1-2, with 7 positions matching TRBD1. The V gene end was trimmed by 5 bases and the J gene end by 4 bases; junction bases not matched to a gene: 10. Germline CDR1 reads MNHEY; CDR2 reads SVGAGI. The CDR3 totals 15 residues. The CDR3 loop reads CASSHRDSLFYGYTF. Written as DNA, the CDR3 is TGTGCCAGCAGTCACCGGGACAGCCTTTTCTATGGCTACACCTTC.

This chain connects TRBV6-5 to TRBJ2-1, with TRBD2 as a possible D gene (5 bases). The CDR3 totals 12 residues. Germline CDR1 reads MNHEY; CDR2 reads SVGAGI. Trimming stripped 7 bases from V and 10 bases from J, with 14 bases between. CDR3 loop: CASTNLGREQFF. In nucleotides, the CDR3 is TGTGCCAGCACCAACCTGGGGAGAGAGCAGTTCTTC.

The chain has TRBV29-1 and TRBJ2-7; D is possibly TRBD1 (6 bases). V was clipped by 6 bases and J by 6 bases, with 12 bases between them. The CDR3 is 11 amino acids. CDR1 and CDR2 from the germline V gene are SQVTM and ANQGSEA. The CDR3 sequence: CSVTTGSEQYF. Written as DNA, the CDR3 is TGCAGCGTGACCACAGGGTCCGAGCAGTACTTC.

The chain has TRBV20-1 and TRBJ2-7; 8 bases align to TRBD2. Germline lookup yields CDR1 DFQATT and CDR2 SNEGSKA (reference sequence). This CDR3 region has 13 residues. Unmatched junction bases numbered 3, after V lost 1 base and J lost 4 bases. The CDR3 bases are TGCAGTGCTAGAGCCAGCGGGAGATACGAGCAGTACTTC. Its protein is CSARASGRYEQYF.